Each of the 21 T cell receptor beta chains below was sequenced from the same sample in a study of blood T cells in healthy people across ages. Together with a sample-barcoded 5' primer, a J-beta primer mix was included in a second PCR lasting about 7 to 12 cycles. TCRdb reprocessed the 5' RACE reads with MiXCR, giving one entry per CDR3 protein. The table has 980,000 or so distinct CDR3 sequences, 40% to 60% seen once. Sequenced: blood. The receptor set was obtained from a man aged 25 to 40 in good health.

Note on this clonotype: One end of the junction fails to match germline, which may point to a read error. This CDR3 reads CASRLSGPSIYYEQFF. DNA for the CDR3: TGTGCCAGCAGACTTAGCGGTCCGTCCATCTACTATGAGCAGTTCTTC. The chain links TRBV7-2 to TRBJ2-1; TRBD2 might be the D (6 bases). CDR3 length: 16 residues. The V gene's germline CDR1 is SGHTA and CDR2 FQGNSA. Filled out from reference TRBV7-2 and TRBJ2-1, the complete variable domain reads GAGVSQSPSNKVTEKGKDVELRCDPISGHTALYWYRQSLGQGLEFLIYFQGNSAPDKSGLPSDRFSAERTGGSVSTLTIQRTQQEDSAVYLCASRLSGPSIYYEQFFGPGTRLTVL.

This sequence joins TRBV6-5 and TRBJ1-5, with a weak D call TRBD1 (6 bases). Germline CDR1 MNHEY, CDR2 SVGAGI. This CDR3 is built from 15 residues. The V gene lost 6 bases and the J gene lost 0 bases, with 12 bases spanning the gap. The CDR3 region has the DNA TGTGCCAGCAGCCCTAGGACAGCTAGCAATCAGCCCCAGCATTTT. This translates into CASSPRTASNQPQHF.

This sequence joins TRBV4-1 and TRBJ2-7; D may be TRBD1 (6 bases). The CDR3 is 19 residues long. Germline CDR1 MGHRA, CDR2 YSYEKL. Trimming pared 4 bases from V and 3 bases from J, leaving 28 bases between. This chain's CDR3 is CASSRPGQVVLFGHYEQYF. The CDR3 DNA reads as TGCGCCAGCAGCCGCCCGGGACAAGTGGTCCTCTTTGGCCACTACGAGCAGTACTTC.

A remark on this clonotype: At one boundary the junction diverges from the germline segment, which might be a read error. V is TRBV7-9 and J is TRBJ1-6; a possible D gene is TRBD1 (6 bases). The CDR3 loop spans 16 amino acids. Germline assignment: CDR1 SEHNR and CDR2 FQNEAQ (reference sequence). In DNA form, the CDR3 reads TGTGCCAGCAGCTTAGGGCAGGGGTTTTATAATTCACCCCCCCACTTT. Amino acid sequence: CASSLGQGFYNSPPHF.

This clonotype was detected only a few times. This chain joins TRBV20-1 and TRBJ2-7, with TRBD1 identical over 7 bases. Germline lookup yields CDR1 DFQATT and CDR2 SNEGSKA (reference sequence). The CDR3 consists of 14 residues. V was clipped by 0 bases and J by 2 bases; unmatched bases: 4. The CDR3 sequence is CSARDHQGAYEQYF. The DNA of the CDR3 is TGCAGTGCTAGAGATCATCAGGGGGCCTACGAGCAGTACTTC.

J is TRBJ2-1 and V is TRBV7-6, with 9 nucleotides matching TRBD1. The CDR3 consists of 16 residues. Germline trimming cut 4 bases from V and 9 bases from J; bases unmatched to any gene: 13. Germline V gene data show CDR1 as SGHVS and CDR2 as FNYEAQ. As DNA, the CDR3 is TGTGCCAGCAGCTCCCGACAGGGGGTGCGTCCTAGTGAGCAGTTCTTC. Protein product: CASSSRQGVRPSEQFF.

The V gene is TRBV28, the J gene TRBJ2-3; D is undetermined. V lost 4 bases and J 5 bases, leaving 7 bases between the germline ends. The CDR3 covers 12 residues. Per the germline V gene, CDR1 is MDHEN and CDR2 is SYDVKM. CDR3 sequence (DNA): TGTGCCAGCAGTTCGTGGGTAGATACGCAGTATTTT. Amino acids: CASSSWVDTQYF.

The V and J genes are TRBV6-2 or TRBV6-3 and TRBJ2-3; D uncertain. This CDR3 contains 15 residues. Germline V gives CDR1 MNHEY, CDR2 SVGEGT. Trimming shortened V by 7 bases and J by 3 bases, and 17 bases separated the two germline ends. The CDR3: CASTPAPTKTDTQYF. The CDR3 region has the DNA TGTGCCAGCACTCCCGCACCGACCAAAACAGATACGCAGTATTTT.

The chain uses TRBV6-5 and TRBJ2-1, with unresolved D. This CDR3 spans 14 amino acids. Between the trimmed V and J ends, which lost 5 bases and 6 bases, there was a span of 14 bases. Looked up from germline, CDR1 is MNHEY and CDR2 is SVGAGI. Here the CDR3 reads CASSDRAPGNEQFF. The CDR3 DNA sequence: TGTGCCAGCAGTGACCGGGCCCCGGGCAATGAGCAGTTCTTC.

The CDR3 region is CASRRGAGVGTQYF. The CDR3 DNA reads as TGTGCCAGCAGAAGAGGCGCCGGTGTTGGGACCCAGTACTTC. The chain links TRBV6-2 or TRBV6-3 to TRBJ2-5; no firm D call. Germline CDR1 and CDR2: MNHEY and SVGEGT. CDR3 length: 14 amino acids. V lost 6 bases and J lost 7, with 18 bases in between.

V usage is TRBV12-3 or TRBV12-4 and J usage is TRBJ2-3, with D unclear. The CDR3 is 12 amino acids. V lost 6 bases and J lost 8, with 12 bases in between. DNA for the CDR3: TGTGCCAGCAGGGACGACTCATGTACGCAGTATTTT. It specifies CASRDDSCTQYF.

The CDR3 loop reads CASSLGAGPYEYEQYF. CDR3 in DNA: TGTGCCAGCAGCCTGGGGGCCGGGCCGTATGAATACGAGCAGTACTTC. This rearrangement joins TRBV7-8 to TRBJ2-7; D perhaps matches TRBD1 (6 bases). Germline V gene sequence: CDR1 SGHVS, CDR2 FQNEAQ. Between the trimmed V and J ends, which lost 5 bases and 4 bases, there was a span of 21 bases. This CDR3 spans 16 amino acids.

This chain links TRBV11-2 with TRBJ2-5; tentative D call: TRBD2 (5 bases). The CDR3 loop spans 15 amino acids. V was clipped by 3 bases and J by 2 bases, with 13 bases between them. Germline CDR1 SGHAT, CDR2 FQNNGV. CDR3 nucleotide sequence: TGTGCCAGCAGCTTTGGGATTCCGGGGCAAGAGACCCAGTACTTC. Encoded protein: CASSFGIPGQETQYF.

The chain links TRBV18 to TRBJ2-1; 7 bases agree with TRBD1. The CDR3 loop spans 15 amino acids. Germline CDR1 reads KGHSH; CDR2 reads LQKENI. V lost 3 bases, J lost 8 bases, and 10 bases stayed unmatched. The CDR3 is CASSPSLRQGDEQFF. The CDR3 DNA sequence: TGTGCCAGCTCACCCAGTCTACGACAGGGTGATGAGCAGTTCTTC.

The V gene is TRBV3-1, the J gene TRBJ2-2; 7 bases align to TRBD1. Germline CDR1 is LGHDT and CDR2 is YNNKEL (reference sequence). Unmatched junction bases numbered 11, after V lost 2 bases and J lost 2 bases. The CDR3 runs to 18 residues. This chain's CDR3 is CASSQRALRQGNTGELFF. Here the CDR3 DNA reads TGTGCCAGCAGCCAAAGGGCTTTACGACAGGGAAACACCGGGGAGCTGTTTTTT.

The chain combines TRBV7-9 with TRBJ2-7; 7 bases map to TRBD1. Losses at the gene ends were 5 bases for V and 5 bases for J; bases not matched to a gene: 6. This CDR3 region has 13 residues. Germline values: CDR1 SEHNR, CDR2 FQNEAQ (reference sequence). CDR3: CASSEGQVDEQYF. The DNA of the CDR3 is TGTGCCAGCAGCGAAGGACAGGTCGACGAGCAGTACTTC. Together with reference TRBV7-9 and TRBJ2-7, the CDR3 gives the full variable domain: DTGVSQNPRHKITKRGQNVTFRCDPISEHNRLYWYRQTLGQGPEFLTYFQNEAQLEKSRLLSDRFSAERPKGSFSTLEIQRTEQGDSAMYLCASSEGQVDEQYFGPGTRLTVT.

In regard to this clonotype: Just one base apart from a much larger clone, this may be a read error. V and J are TRBV5-6 and TRBJ2-5; maybe TRBD2 (5 bases). The germline V gene encodes CDR1 SGHDT and CDR2 YYEEEE. Trimming removed 2 bases at V and 1 base at J, with 12 bases between. The CDR3 covers 15 residues. In DNA, the CDR3 is TGTGCCAGCAGCTTACCGGGGTTCGTCCAAGAGACCCAGTACTTC. This gives the protein CASSLPGFVQETQYF.

The J gene is TRBJ2-1, the V gene TRBV7-3; D is unresolved. The DNA matches TRBJ2-7 better at its end, which makes the J call doubtful. The germline V gene has CDR1 SGHTA and CDR2 FQGTGA. The CDR3 length is 15 residues. The CDR3 region has the DNA TGTGCCAGCAGCTTCCTCGATAGCTCCTACAATGAGCAGTACTTC. Residues: CASSFLDSSYNEQYF.

This clonotype has a handful of counts. The chain links TRBV20-1 to TRBJ2-7, with a possible D match to TRBD1 (6 bases). The CDR3 sequence is 14 residues long. The germline V gene has CDR1 DFQATT and CDR2 SNEGSKA (reference sequence). The germline V and J ends were trimmed by 3 bases and 2 bases, with 14 bases remaining between them. The CDR3 sequence is CSASLPRGTYEQYF. Here the CDR3 DNA reads TGCAGTGCTAGTCTCCCCAGGGGTACCTACGAGCAGTACTTC.

This clonotype was seen only a few times. The V gene is TRBV29-1, the J gene TRBJ2-3; 11 bases are a match to TRBD2. In germline, CDR1 is SQVTM, CDR2 ANQGSEA. V shed 7 bases and J 2 bases; nucleotides not matched to a gene: 2. The CDR3 spans 13 residues. DNA for the CDR3: TGCAGCGGTAGCGGGGGGGCCACAGATACGCAGTATTTT. This translates into CSGSGGATDTQYF.

The chain carries TRBV24-1 and TRBJ2-1, with TRBD2 matching 9 bases. The length of the CDR3 is 15 residues. Germline CDR1 and CDR2: KGHDR and SFDVKD. The trim removed 7 bases at V and 15 bases at J, leaving 18 bases unmatched. The CDR3 loop reads CATSDATRLAADRFF. CDR3 bases: TGTGCCACCAGCGACGCGACCCGACTAGCGGCGGATCGGTTCTTC.